Listed here are 18 T cell receptor beta chains from one sample, sequenced in a study of CDR3 diversity in severe acne. TCRdb processed the PCR reads anew with MiXCR; each CDR3 protein has one entry. In the table there are fewer than 100,000 distinct CDR3 sequences, 45% to 65% of which are singletons. The material sequenced was blood. These receptors all come from a male donor in good health, without acne.

This clonotype was seen a single time. The rearrangement links TRBV6-2 or TRBV6-3 to TRBJ2-3, with D unresolved. Germline V CDR1 and CDR2: MNHEY, SVGEGT. The CDR3 runs 14 residues. Trimming shortened V by 5 bases and J by 5 bases, and 14 bases separated the two germline ends. This chain's CDR3 is CASSPWSVGDTQYF. In DNA, the CDR3 is TGTGCCAGCAGTCCGTGGAGCGTGGGAGATACGCAGTATTTT.

As to this clonotype: The junction departs from germline at one end; a sequencing error may be responsible. V gene TRBV7-9 combines with J gene TRBJ2-7, with D maybe TRBD2 (6 bases). The length of the CDR3 is 18 residues. Germline V gene data show CDR1 as SEHNR and CDR2 as FQNEAQ (reference sequence). CDR3 in amino acids: CASSLAVTQGLTGYEQYF. CDR3 DNA sequence: TGCGCCAGCAGCTTGGCCGTCACCCAGGGACTCACGGGCTACGAGCAGTACTTC.

Of note for this clonotype: This CDR3 is missing its conserved last phenylalanine or tryptophan, likely due to a read error. The DNA is left out, because the CDR3 cannot be placed on it with certainty; the CDR3 is given as TCRdb lists it. The V and J genes are TRBV19 and TRBJ2-2; TRBD2 is taken as the D call from the table, unchecked against the DNA. The CDR3 adds up to 12 amino acids, both ends counted. Germline CDR1 LNHDA, CDR2 SQIVND (reference sequence). The chain's CDR3 is CASTTLQGKRAG.

This clonotype was seen a few times. The V gene is TRBV20-1, the J gene TRBJ2-7; 8 bases line up with TRBD1. V shed 1 base, J shed 4 bases, and the junction held 12 bases outside the gene matches. The CDR3 has 16 residues. Germline CDR1 is DFQATT and CDR2 is SNEGSKA (reference sequence). The CDR3 is CSARGSAPGQVYEQYF. The CDR3 DNA reads TGCAGTGCTAGAGGGTCAGCCCCGGGACAGGTATACGAGCAGTACTTC.

The CDR3 protein is CASSPLGTEQYF. CDR3 nucleotide sequence: TGTGCCAGCAGCCCCTTGGGAACCGAGCAGTACTTC. The chain recombines TRBV7-9 with TRBJ2-7; no definite D call. The CDR3 is 12 residues long. CDR1 and CDR2 (germline): SEHNR, FQNEAQ (reference sequence). The germline V and J ends were trimmed by 5 bases and 6 bases, with 11 bases remaining between them. Full variable domain (remainder filled in from reference TRBV7-9 and TRBJ2-7): DTGVSQNPRHKITKRGQNVTFRCDPISEHNRLYWYRQTLGQGPEFLTYFQNEAQLEKSRLLSDRFSAERPKGSFSTLEIQRTEQGDSAMYLCASSPLGTEQYFGPGTRLTVT.

V and J are TRBV11-2 and TRBJ2-2; D is perhaps TRBD2 (6 bases). The CDR3 runs 14 residues. Trimming removed 8 bases from V and 5 bases from J, with 15 bases in between. Germline V gene lookup returns CDR1 SGHAT and CDR2 FQNNGV. The CDR3 region has the DNA TGTGCCAGCGTTCCCGGGGGTAGTACCGGGGAGCTGTTTTTT. It encodes CASVPGGSTGELFF.

Of note for this clonotype: Given the absence of the conserved phenylalanine or tryptophan at the CDR3 end, a read error is likely. The chain uses TRBV10-3 and TRBJ2-1; 12 bases agree with TRBD2. V dropped 10 bases and J dropped 9; count of bases not matched to a gene: 7. The CDR3 runs to 13 residues. Germline lookup yields CDR1 ENHRY and CDR2 SYGVKD. The CDR3 sequence is CATASGGAGEQFL. In DNA form, the CDR3 reads TGTGCCACCGCTAGCGGGGGGGCGGGTGAGCAGTTCCTC.

Points on this clonotype: This CDR3 fails to terminate in the conserved phenylalanine or tryptophan, so it likely reflects a read error. V is TRBV20-1 and J is TRBJ2-5, with 13 bases matching TRBD2. The V segment lost 4 bases and the J segment 5 bases; nucleotides outside the gene matches: 7. The CDR3 spans 15 residues. Per germline, CDR1 DFQATT and CDR2 SNEGSKA (reference sequence). The CDR3: CSANLLAGGRETQYL. CDR3 DNA: TGCAGTGCTAATCTACTAGCGGGGGGGCGGGAGACCCAGTACCTC.

J is TRBJ1-5 and V is TRBV10-2; D gene unclear. The germline V gene has CDR1 WSHSY and CDR2 SAAADI. The CDR3 length is 18 residues. V was cut by 6 bases and J by 2 bases, with 23 bases left in between. Here the CDR3 reads CASSRLGAPINRNQPQHF. DNA of the CDR3: TGCGCCAGCAGCCGACTGGGAGCCCCGATTAACCGCAATCAGCCCCAGCATTTT.

This clonotype was detected many times. J is TRBJ1-1 and V is TRBV27, with 9 bases aligning to TRBD1. The CDR3 has 14 residues. V lost 6 bases and J lost 4; bases outside the gene matches: 6. Germline V gene sequence: CDR1 MNHEY, CDR2 SMNVEV (reference sequence). CDR3 coding DNA: TGTGCCAGCAGGACGACAGGGGGGGCCACTGAAGCTTTCTTT. This translates into CASRTTGGATEAFF.

For this clonotype: A much larger clone lies a single base off, so this may be a read error. The chain recombines TRBV27 with TRBJ2-1, with D unresolved. Germline V gene data show CDR1 as MNHEY and CDR2 as SMNVEV (reference sequence). V lost 2 bases to trimming and J lost 6 bases, with 5 bases between them. The CDR3 is made up of 12 amino acids. The CDR3 nucleotides are TGTGCCAGCAGTTTAAGCGTCAATGAGCAGTTCTTC. Encoded protein: CASSLSVNEQFF.

The V call is TRBV20-1, the J call TRBJ2-7; no reliable D call. Trimming took 2 bases from V and 3 from J, leaving 5 bases between them. The CDR3 spans 11 residues. The germline CDR1 and CDR2 sequences are DFQATT and SNEGSKA (reference sequence). The CDR3 DNA reads TGCAGTGCTAGACCTTACTACGAGCAGTACTTC. This translates into CSARPYYEQYF.

The chain links TRBV18 to TRBJ1-1; D is unresolved. The V gene's germline CDR1 is KGHSH and CDR2 LQKENI. V gave up 6 bases and J gave up 1 base, with 9 bases separating them. There are 13 residues in the CDR3. This CDR3 reads CASSLGENTEAFF. In DNA form, the CDR3 reads TGTGCCAGCTCCCTTGGGGAGAACACTGAAGCTTTCTTT.

This clonotype has at least ten counts. The V and J genes are TRBV5-1 and TRBJ2-5; 9 bases align to TRBD1. V lost 0 bases, J lost 5 bases, and 5 bases stayed unmatched. The CDR3 runs to 15 residues. Germline CDR1 reads SGHRS; CDR2 reads YFSETQ. CDR3: CASSLDPDRGETQYF. CDR3 nucleotides: TGCGCCAGCAGCTTGGACCCTGACAGGGGGGAGACCCAGTACTTC.

The table lists this clonotype with many counts. The chain is built from TRBV7-3 and TRBJ1-1, with D possibly TRBD1 on 6 matching bases. Trimming took 2 bases from V and 4 from J, leaving 11 bases between them. Germline CDR1 SGHTA, CDR2 FQGTGA. CDR3 length: 14 amino acids. Written as DNA, the CDR3 is TGTGCCAGCAGCTTAGGTGGGGGCCTCACTGAAGCTTTCTTT. Protein: CASSLGGGLTEAFF.

This rearrangement joins TRBV6-5 to TRBJ1-1; D remains ambiguous. The germline V gene encodes CDR1 MNHEY and CDR2 SVGAGI. This CDR3 spans 13 amino acids. V lost 0 bases, J lost 6 bases, and 8 bases lay in between. The CDR3 DNA sequence: TGTGCCAGCAGTTACTCCGTAGAAGCTGAAGCTTTCTTT. Its translation is CASSYSVEAEAFF.

This clonotype appeared a few times. The rearrangement links TRBV24-1 to TRBJ2-5, with D tentatively TRBD1 or TRBD2 (5 bases each). The CDR3 runs to 14 residues. Trimming pared 6 bases from V and 1 base from J, leaving 11 bases between. Germline V gene data show CDR1 as KGHDR and CDR2 as SFDVKD. This CDR3 is CATSTSGTQETQYF. The CDR3 DNA follows: TGTGCCACCAGTACCTCCGGGACCCAAGAGACCCAGTACTTC.

On this clonotype itself: The DNA is omitted, as the CDR3 cannot be located on it reliably, and the CDR3 follows TCRdb's listing. The chain has TRBV7-2 and TRBJ2-5; the table names TRBD1, a call not compared with the DNA. The germline V gene encodes CDR1 SGHTA and CDR2 FQGNSA. The CDR3 totals 20 residues, both ends included. CDR3: CASSSTGTGNTIYFGETQYF.